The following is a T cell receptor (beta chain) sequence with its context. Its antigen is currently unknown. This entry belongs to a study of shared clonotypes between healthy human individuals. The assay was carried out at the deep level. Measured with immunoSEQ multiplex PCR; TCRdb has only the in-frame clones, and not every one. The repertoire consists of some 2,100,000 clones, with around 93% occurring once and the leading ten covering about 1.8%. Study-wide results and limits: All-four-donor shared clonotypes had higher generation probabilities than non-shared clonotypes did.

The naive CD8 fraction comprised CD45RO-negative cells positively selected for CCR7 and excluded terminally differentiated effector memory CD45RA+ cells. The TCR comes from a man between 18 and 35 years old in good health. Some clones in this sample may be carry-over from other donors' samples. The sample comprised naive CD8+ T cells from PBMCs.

The CDR3 here is CASREDGGNQPQHF. Written as DNA, the CDR3 is TGTGCCAGCAGGGAGGACGGTGGCAATCAGCCCCAGCATTTT. This rearrangement joins TRBV6-6 to TRBJ1-5; D call uncertain. Between the trimmed V and J ends, which lost 6 bases and 2 bases, there was a span of 11 bases. Looked up from germline, CDR1 is MNHNY and CDR2 is SVGAGI (reference sequence). The CDR3 totals 14 residues.